This T cell receptor (beta chain) was found in a study of blood T cell repertoires in COVID-19. V was clipped by 2 bases and J by 6 bases, with 9 bases between them. Germline lookup yields CDR1 MNHEY and CDR2 SMNVEV (reference sequence). CDR3 length: 13 residues. The sample holds one count of this clone. Only in-frame clones appear in the TCRdb table, and some are missing; sequencing was by immunoSEQ multiplex PCR. The table has over 110,000 clones, over 70% seen once; the top ten hold roughly 3.9%. The receptor was isolated from a man in his fifties or sixties in a cohort exposed to, infected with or recovered from COVID-19 (not recorded which). The gene calls are TRBV27 and TRBJ2-3, with no clear D. Sequenced sample: PBMCs or T cells enriched from blood (not recorded which). CDR3 loop: CASSLGRRDTQYF. The CDR3 region has the DNA TGTGCCAGCAGTTTAGGGCGTCGGGATACGCAGTATTTT.